The present entry profiles one T cell receptor (beta chain) with its context. Antigen: not known. TCRdb's copy holds only in-frame clones and misses some; the assay was immunoSEQ multiplex PCR. The table shows more than 25,000 clones, with roughly three quarters occurring only once. The V gene end was trimmed by 1 base and the J gene end by 9 bases; junction bases not matched to a gene: 18. The germline CDR1 and CDR2 sequences are MNHEY and SMNVEV (reference sequence). There are 19 residues in the CDR3. The sample comes from a study of STAT5B mutations in CD4+ large granular lymphocyte leukemia. Study-level points and caveats: No patients shared main leukemic clonotypes, though about 26% appeared at low frequency elsewhere. Top patient clones used TRBV06 genes more often: 8/27 versus 2/35 in controls.

This rearrangement joins TRBV27 to TRBJ2-1; 10 bases are a match to TRBD2. This TCR derives from a human donor in good health. The sequencing sample was made of CD4+ T cells from blood buffy coats. The CDR3 loop reads CASSLWGAGGITKRGEQFF. In DNA form, the CDR3 reads TGTGCCAGCAGTTTATGGGGAGCGGGGGGGATCACTAAACGGGGTGAGCAGTTCTTC.